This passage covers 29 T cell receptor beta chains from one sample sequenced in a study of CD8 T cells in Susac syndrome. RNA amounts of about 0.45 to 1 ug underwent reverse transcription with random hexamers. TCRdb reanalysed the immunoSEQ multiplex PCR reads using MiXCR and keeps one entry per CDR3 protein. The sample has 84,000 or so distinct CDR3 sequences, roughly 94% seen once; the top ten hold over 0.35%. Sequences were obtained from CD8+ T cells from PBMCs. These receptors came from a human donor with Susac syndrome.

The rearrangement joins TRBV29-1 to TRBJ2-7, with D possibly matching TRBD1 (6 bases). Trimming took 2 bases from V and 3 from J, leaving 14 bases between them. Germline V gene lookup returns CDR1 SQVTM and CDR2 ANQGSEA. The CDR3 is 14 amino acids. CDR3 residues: CSVEFPGVLYEQYF. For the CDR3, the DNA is TGCAGCGTTGAATTCCCAGGGGTGCTCTACGAGCAGTACTTC.

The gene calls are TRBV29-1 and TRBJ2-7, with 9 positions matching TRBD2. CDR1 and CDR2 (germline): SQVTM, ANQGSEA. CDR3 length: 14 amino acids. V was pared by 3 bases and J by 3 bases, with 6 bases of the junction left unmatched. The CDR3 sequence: CSVESSGESYEQYF. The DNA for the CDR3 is TGCAGCGTTGAGTCTAGCGGGGAGAGCTACGAGCAGTACTTC.

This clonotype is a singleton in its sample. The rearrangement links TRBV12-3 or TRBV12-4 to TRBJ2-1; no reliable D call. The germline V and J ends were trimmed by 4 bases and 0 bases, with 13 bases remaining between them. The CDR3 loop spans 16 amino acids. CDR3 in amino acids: CASSSSTPSSYNEQFF. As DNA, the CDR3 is TGTGCCAGCAGTTCGAGTACCCCGAGCTCCTACAATGAGCAGTTCTTC.

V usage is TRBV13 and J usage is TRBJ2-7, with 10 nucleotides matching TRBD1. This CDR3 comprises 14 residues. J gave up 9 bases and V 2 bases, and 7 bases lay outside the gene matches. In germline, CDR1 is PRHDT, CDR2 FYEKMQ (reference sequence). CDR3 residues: CASSLRDRGLAQYF. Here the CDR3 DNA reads TGTGCCAGCAGCTTAAGGGACAGGGGACTTGCGCAGTACTTC.

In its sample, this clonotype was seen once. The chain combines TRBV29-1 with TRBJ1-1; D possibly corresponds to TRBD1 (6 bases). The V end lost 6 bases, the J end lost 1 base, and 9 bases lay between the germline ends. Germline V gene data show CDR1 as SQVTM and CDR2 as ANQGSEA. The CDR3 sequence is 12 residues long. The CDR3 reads CSVTQGNTEAFF. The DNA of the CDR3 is TGCAGCGTCACACAGGGGAACACTGAAGCTTTCTTT.

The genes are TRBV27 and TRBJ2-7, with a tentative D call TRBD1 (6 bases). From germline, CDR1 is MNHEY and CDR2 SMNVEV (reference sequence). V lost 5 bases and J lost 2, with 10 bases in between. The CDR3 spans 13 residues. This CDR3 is CASSPGTPYEQYF. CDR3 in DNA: TGTGCCAGCAGTCCCGGGACACCCTACGAGCAGTACTTC.

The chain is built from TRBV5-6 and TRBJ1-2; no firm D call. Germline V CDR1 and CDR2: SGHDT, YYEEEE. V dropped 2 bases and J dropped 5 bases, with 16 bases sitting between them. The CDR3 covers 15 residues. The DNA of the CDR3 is TGTGCCAGCAGCTTTGGAGTTGGATCAGGATATGGCTACACCTTC. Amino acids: CASSFGVGSGYGYTF. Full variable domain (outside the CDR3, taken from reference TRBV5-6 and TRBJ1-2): DAGVTQSPTHLIKTRGQQVTLRCSPKSGHDTVSWYQQALGQGPQFIFQYYEEEERQRGNFPDRFSGHQFPNYSSELNVNALLLGDSALYLCASSFGVGSGYGYTFGSGTRLTVV.

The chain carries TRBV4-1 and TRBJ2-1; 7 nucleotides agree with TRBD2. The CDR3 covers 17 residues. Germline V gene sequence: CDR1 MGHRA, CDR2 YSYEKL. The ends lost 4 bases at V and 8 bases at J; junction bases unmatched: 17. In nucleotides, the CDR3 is TGCGCCAGCAGCCCCCTACATCCGGCGGGAGTTGGGGATGAGCAGTTCTTC. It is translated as CASSPLHPAGVGDEQFF.

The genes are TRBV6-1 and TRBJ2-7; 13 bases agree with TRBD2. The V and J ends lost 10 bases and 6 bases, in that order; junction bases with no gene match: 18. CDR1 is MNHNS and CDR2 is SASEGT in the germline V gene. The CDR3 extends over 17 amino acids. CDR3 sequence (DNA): TGTGCCACCGTGGGACTAGCGGGACCCGAGCCCCAATTCGAGCAGTACTTC. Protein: CATVGLAGPEPQFEQYF.

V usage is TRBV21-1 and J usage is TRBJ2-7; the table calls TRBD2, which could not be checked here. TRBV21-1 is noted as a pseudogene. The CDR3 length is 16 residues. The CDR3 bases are TGTGCCAGCAGCAATCACTCTAGCGGGCGACCCTACGAGCAGTACTTC. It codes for CASSNHSSGRPYEQYF.

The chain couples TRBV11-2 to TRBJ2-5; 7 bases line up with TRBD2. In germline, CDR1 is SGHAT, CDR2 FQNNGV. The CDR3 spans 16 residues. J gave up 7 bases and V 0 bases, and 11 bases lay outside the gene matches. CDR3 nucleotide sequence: TGTGCCAGCAGCTTAGATGGGGGGGGACTGCCGCGGACCCAGTACTTC. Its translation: CASSLDGGGLPRTQYF.

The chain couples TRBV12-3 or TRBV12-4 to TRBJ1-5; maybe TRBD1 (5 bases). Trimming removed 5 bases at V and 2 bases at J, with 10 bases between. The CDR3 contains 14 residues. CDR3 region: CASSTGARNQPQHF. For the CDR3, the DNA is TGTGCCAGCAGTACCGGGGCCCGCAATCAGCCCCAGCATTTT.

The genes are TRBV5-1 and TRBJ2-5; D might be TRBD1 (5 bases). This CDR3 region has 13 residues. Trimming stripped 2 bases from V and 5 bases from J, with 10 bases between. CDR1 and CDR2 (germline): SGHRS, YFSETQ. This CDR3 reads CASSLMGRETQYF. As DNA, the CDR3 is TGCGCCAGCAGCTTAATGGGGCGTGAGACCCAGTACTTC.

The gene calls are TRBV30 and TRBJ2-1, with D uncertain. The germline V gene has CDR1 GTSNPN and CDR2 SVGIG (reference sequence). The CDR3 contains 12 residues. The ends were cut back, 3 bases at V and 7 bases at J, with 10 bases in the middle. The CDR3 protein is CAWRPLKNEQFF. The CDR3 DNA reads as TGTGCCTGGAGACCCTTGAAGAATGAGCAGTTCTTC.

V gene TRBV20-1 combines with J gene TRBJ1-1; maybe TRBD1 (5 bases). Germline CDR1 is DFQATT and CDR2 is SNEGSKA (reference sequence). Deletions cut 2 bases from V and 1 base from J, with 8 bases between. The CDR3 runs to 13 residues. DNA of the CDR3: TGCAGTGCTAGAACAGGACCGAACACTGAAGCTTTCTTT. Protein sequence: CSARTGPNTEAFF.

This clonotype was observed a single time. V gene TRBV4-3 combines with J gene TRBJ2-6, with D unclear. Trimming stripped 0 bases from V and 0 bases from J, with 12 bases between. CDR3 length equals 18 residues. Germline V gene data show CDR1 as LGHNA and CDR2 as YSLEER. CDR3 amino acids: CASSQDIVGYSGANVLTF. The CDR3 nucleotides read TGCGCCAGCAGCCAAGATATTGTAGGGTACTCTGGGGCCAACGTCCTGACTTTC.

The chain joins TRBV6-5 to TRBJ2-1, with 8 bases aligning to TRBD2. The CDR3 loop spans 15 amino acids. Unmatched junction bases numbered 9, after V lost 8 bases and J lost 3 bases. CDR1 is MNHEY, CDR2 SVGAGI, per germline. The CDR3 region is CASASGGGSYNEQFF. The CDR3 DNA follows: TGTGCCAGCGCGTCGGGAGGGGGGAGCTACAATGAGCAGTTCTTC.

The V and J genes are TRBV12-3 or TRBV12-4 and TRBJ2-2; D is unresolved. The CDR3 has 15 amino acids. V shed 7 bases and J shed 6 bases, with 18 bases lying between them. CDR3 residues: CASITRQYDPGELFF. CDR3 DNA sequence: TGTGCCAGCATCACCCGCCAGTACGATCCCGGGGAGCTGTTTTTT.

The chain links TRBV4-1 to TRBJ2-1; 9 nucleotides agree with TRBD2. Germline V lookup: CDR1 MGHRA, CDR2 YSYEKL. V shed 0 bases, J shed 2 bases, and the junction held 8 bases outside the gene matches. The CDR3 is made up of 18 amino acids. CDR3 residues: CASSQELSGSPPYNEQFF. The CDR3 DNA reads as TGCGCCAGCAGCCAAGAGCTTAGCGGGAGTCCCCCCTACAATGAGCAGTTCTTC.

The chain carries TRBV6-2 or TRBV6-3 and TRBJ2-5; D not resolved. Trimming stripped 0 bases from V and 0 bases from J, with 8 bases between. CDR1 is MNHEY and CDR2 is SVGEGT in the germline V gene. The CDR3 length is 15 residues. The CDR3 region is CASSYSIHHQETQYF. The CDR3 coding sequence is TGTGCCAGCAGTTACTCGATACACCACCAAGAGACCCAGTACTTC.

Here the CDR3 reads CASGPTRSYEQYF. CDR3 bases: TGTGCCAGCGGACCGACACGCTCCTACGAGCAGTACTTC. This chain connects TRBV28 to TRBJ2-7; no reliable D call. CDR1 and CDR2 (germline): MDHEN, SYDVKM. Deletions cut 8 bases from V and 0 bases from J, with 11 bases between. The CDR3 sequence is 13 residues long.

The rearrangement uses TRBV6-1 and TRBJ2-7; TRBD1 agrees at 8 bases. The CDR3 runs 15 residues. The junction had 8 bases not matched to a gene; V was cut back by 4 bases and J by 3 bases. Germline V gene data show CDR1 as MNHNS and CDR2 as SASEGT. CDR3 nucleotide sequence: TGTGCCAGCAGTGGAGAGGGGACAGGATTCTACGAGCAGTACTTC. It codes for CASSGEGTGFYEQYF.

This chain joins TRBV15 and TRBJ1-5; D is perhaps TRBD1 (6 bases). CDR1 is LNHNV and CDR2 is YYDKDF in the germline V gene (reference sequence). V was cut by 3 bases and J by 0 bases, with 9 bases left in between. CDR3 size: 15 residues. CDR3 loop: CATSSGQYSNQPQHF. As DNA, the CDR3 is TGTGCCACCAGCAGCGGACAGTATAGCAATCAGCCCCAGCATTTT.

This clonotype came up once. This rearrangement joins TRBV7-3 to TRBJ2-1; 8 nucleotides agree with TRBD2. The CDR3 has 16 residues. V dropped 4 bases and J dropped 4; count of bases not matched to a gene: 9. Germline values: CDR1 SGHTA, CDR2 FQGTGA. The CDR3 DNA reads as TGTGCCAGCAGCTATCACGGGGCTAGCGGGTACAATGAGCAGTTCTTC. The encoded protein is CASSYHGASGYNEQFF.

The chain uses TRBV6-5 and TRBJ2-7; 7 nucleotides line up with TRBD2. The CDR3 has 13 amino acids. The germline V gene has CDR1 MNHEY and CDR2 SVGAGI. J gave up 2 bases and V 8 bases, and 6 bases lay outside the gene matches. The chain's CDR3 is CASGEGSTYEQYF. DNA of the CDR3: TGTGCCAGCGGGGAGGGATCGACCTACGAGCAGTACTTC.

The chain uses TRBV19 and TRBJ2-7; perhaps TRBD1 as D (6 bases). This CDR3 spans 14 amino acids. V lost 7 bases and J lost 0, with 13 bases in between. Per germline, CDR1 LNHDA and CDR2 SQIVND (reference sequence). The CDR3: CASMGTGSSYEQYF. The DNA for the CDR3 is TGTGCCAGTATGGGAACAGGGAGCTCCTACGAGCAGTACTTC. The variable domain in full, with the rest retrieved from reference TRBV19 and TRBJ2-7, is DGGITQSPKYLFRKEGQNVTLSCEQNLNHDAMYWYRQDPGQGLRLIYYSQIVNDFQKGDIAEGYSVSREKKESFPLTVTSAQKNPTAFYLCASMGTGSSYEQYFGPGTRLTVT.

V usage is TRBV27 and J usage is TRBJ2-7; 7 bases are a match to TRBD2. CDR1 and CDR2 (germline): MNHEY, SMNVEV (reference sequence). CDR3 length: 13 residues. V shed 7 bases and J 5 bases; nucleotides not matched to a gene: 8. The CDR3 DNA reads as TGTGCCAGCACCACCGGGGGGAGCCACGAGCAGTACTTC. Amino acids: CASTTGGSHEQYF.

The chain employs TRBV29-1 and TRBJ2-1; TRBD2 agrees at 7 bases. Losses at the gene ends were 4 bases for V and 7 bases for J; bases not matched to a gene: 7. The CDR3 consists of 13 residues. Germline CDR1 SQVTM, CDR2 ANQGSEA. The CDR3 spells CSVVVWRENEQFF. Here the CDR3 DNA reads TGCAGCGTTGTGGTTTGGCGGGAGAATGAGCAGTTCTTC.

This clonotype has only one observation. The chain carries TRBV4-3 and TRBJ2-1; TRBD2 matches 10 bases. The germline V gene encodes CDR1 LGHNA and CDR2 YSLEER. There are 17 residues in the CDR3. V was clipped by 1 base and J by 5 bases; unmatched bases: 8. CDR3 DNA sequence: TGCGCCAGCAGCCAAGTCGGGACAGCGGGAGGGGACAATGAGCAGTTCTTC. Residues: CASSQVGTAGGDNEQFF.